Sequencing of this T cell receptor (beta chain) was carried out in a study of response to subunit inactivated influenza vaccine. General observations from the study: Each seasonal flu vaccination may recruit only limited new T cells, authors suggested.

Each CDR3 protein is one row after TCRdb ran MiXCR on the RT-PCR reads. In the table there are about 540,000 distinct CDR3 sequences, approximately 15% of which are singletons. Concerning this clonotype: The antigen is undetermined.

Source: PBMCs from blood, taken 11 to 12 days after vaccination. The clonotype was recovered from a man aged 45-65 years who received an inactivated influenza vaccine.

The CDR3 reads CAISEARGEQYF. DNA of the CDR3: TGTGCCATCAGTGAAGCACGGGGAGAGCAGTACTTC. The chain joins TRBV10-3 to TRBJ2-7; tentatively, D is TRBD2 (5 bases). The CDR3 runs 12 residues. Germline lookup yields CDR1 ENHRY and CDR2 SYGVKD. The V and J ends lost 3 bases and 7 bases respectively, with 10 bases between them.